The rows below give T cell receptor beta chains drawn from one sample of a study of chemoradiotherapy in HPV16-positive cancers. The repertoire was sequenced with immunoSEQ multiplex PCR; TCRdb's copy has only in-frame clones and lacks some. The repertoire holds approximately 28,000 clones, 91% seen once, with about 20% in the top ten. Source: blood, taken from a patient who underwent chemoradiotherapy. The source is a human donor with HPV-associated anogenital cancer. Both conserved end residues are part of each CDR3. Fields, in order: CDR3 DNA, CDR3 protein, D gene, J gene, clone size, V gene. The D gene is left open where the match is weak. Where a row states a size, it is once, few, many or the class of an expanded clone; other rows omit it.

TGCGCCAGCAGCTTTGACGGGGGCGCGGGACAGCCCCAGCATTTT	CASSFDGGAGQPQHF	NA	TRBJ1-5	NA	TRBV5-1
TGTGCCAGCAGCTTAATAGAGAACCCCTACGAGCAGTACTTC	CASSLIENPYEQYF	NA	TRBJ2-7	once	TRBV7-6
TGTGCCAGCAGTTTAAGGGGGCAGAACACCGGGGAGCTGTTTTTT	CASSLRGQNTGELFF	TRBD1	TRBJ2-2	NA	TRBV27
TGTGCCAGTAGAGACAGGGGCAACACCTACGAGCAGTACTTC	CASRDRGNTYEQYF	TRBD1	TRBJ2-7	NA	TRBV19
TGTGCCAGCAGTGAGTATCGGGAAGTCGGGAGAACCGGGGAGCTGTTTTTT	CASSEYREVGRTGELFF	NA	TRBJ2-2	NA	TRBV6-1
TGCGCCAGCAGAGCTGGGACAGTCGGAGAAGAGACCCAGTACTTC	CASRAGTVGEETQYF	TRBD1	TRBJ2-5	NA	TRBV10-2
TGCGCCAGCAGCTTGGGGCAGGGGCGAGTGTATGAGCAGTTCTTC	CASSLGQGRVYEQFF	NA	TRBJ2-1	once	TRBV5-1
TGTGCCAGCAGCTCGCATTACTCTGGAAACACCATATATTTT	CASSSHYSGNTIYF	NA	TRBJ1-3	NA	TRBV14
TGTGCCATCAGTGAATCCCGGGGGGGCACAGATACGCAGTATTTT	CAISESRGGTDTQYF	TRBD2	TRBJ2-3	NA	TRBV10-3
TGCGCCAGCAGCTTAGGACAGGGGGTGAGGGAGACCCAGTACTTC	CASSLGQGVRETQYF	TRBD1	TRBJ2-5	once	TRBV5-1
TGTGCCAGCTCACCCGGCAAGAACACCGGGGAGCTGTTTTTT	CASSPGKNTGELFF	NA	TRBJ2-2	NA	TRBV18
TGCGCCAGCAGCCCCGTAGGGACAAGCCCATCCTACGAGCAGTACTTC	CASSPVGTSPSYEQYF	NA	TRBJ2-7	NA	TRBV5-1
TGTGCCAGCAGCTTCGGTAGCGGATACAATGAGCAGTTCTTC	CASSFGSGYNEQFF	NA	TRBJ2-1	NA	TRBV7-7
TGTGCCAGCAGAGACAGGTCAGCAAGCTCAGAGACCCAGTACTTC	CASRDRSASSETQYF	NA	TRBJ2-5	once	TRBV11-2
TGTGCCTGCGGTGACAGCGCGGCCTCTGGAAACACCATATATTTT	CACGDSAASGNTIYF	NA	TRBJ1-3	NA	TRBV30
TGTGCCAGCTCAGCGGACATGGAGACCGAGCAGTACTTC	CASSADMETEQYF	NA	TRBJ2-7	once	TRBV18
TGTGCCAGCAGTTACGACAGGGGGCAGATCACTGAAGCTTTCTTT	CASSYDRGQITEAFF	TRBD1	TRBJ1-1	once	TRBV6-5
TGTGCCAGCAGCTTAGTGGCAGGCCCATATGGCTACACCTTC	CASSLVAGPYGYTF	NA	TRBJ1-2	NA	TRBV7-8
TGTGCCAGCAGCTTAGACCGTGAGACCCAGTACTTC	CASSLDRETQYF	NA	TRBJ2-5	NA	TRBV11-1
TGCGCCAGCAGCCGGACGGGAACGAGGCAGTACTTC	CASSRTGTRQYF	NA	TRBJ2-7	NA	TRBV5-1
TGTGCCAGCTGGGACAGGGGGCGTAGCTATGGCTACACCTTC	CASWDRGRSYGYTF	TRBD1	TRBJ1-2	few	TRBV7-2
TGCGCCAGCAGCCAAGAAAGTCGAGTATTGAATCAGCCCCAGCATTTT	CASSQESRVLNQPQHF	NA	TRBJ1-5	NA	TRBV4-1
TGTGCCAGCAGGGAACTAGCGGGCGACTCCTACGAGCAGTACTTC	CASRELAGDSYEQYF	TRBD2	TRBJ2-7	NA	TRBV5-6
TGCGCCAGCAGCCATCTAACAGGGAGCGGGGAGCTGTTTTTT	CASSHLTGSGELFF	NA	TRBJ2-2	NA	TRBV5-1